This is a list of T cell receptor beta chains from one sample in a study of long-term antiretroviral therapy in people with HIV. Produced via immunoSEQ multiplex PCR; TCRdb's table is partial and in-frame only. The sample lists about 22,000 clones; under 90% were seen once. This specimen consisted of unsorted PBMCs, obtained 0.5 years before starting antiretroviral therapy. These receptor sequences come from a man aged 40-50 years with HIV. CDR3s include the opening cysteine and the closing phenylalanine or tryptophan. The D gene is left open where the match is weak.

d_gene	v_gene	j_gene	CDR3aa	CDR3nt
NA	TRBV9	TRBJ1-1	CASSAGSGGYLSTEAFF	TGTGCCAGCAGCGCTGGATCCGGAGGGTACTTAAGCACTGAAGCTTTCTTT
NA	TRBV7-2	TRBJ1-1	CASSRRSEAFF	TGTGCCAGCAGCCGCCGGTCGGAAGCTTTCTTT
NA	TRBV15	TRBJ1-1	CATSSGLSDIGGGAFF	TGTGCCACCAGCAGTGGGCTCAGCGACATCGGGGGCGGAGCTTTCTTT
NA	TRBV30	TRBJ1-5	CAWSSNERQPQHF	TGTGCCTGGAGTTCCAACGAGAGACAGCCCCAGCATTTT
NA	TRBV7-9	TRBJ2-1	CASSPQGRAPHNEQFF	TGTGCCAGCAGCCCCCAGGGCAGGGCTCCCCACAATGAGCAGTTCTTC
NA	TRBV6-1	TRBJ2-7	CASRTAILLGEQYF	TGTGCCAGCAGAACGGCTATACTTTTAGGCGAGCAGTACTTC
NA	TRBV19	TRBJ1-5	CASSAQGNQPQHF	TGTGCCAGTAGTGCCCAGGGAAATCAGCCCCAGCATTTT
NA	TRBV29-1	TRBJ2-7	CSVCQGRSYEQYF	TGCAGCGTTTGTCAGGGGCGTTCCTACGAGCAGTACTTC
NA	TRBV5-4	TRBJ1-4	CASSLAETARPTNEKLFF	TGTGCCAGCAGCTTGGCCGAAACAGCTAGACCAACTAATGAAAAACTGTTTTTT
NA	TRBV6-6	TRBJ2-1	CASNSGRQNEQFF	TGTGCCAGCAACTCGGGACGCCAAAATGAGCAGTTCTTC
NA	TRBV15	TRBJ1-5	CATSSEGQPQHF	TGTGCCACCAGCTCCGAGGGACAGCCCCAGCATTTT
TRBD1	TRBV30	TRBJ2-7	CAWRGRQGWDEQYF	TGTGCCTGGAGGGGGAGACAGGGCTGGGACGAGCAGTACTTC
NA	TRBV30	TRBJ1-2	CAWSGNREETGYTF	TGTGCCTGGAGTGGAAACAGGGAAGAAACTGGCTACACCTTC
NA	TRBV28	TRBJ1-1	CASTGTVRNTEAFF	TGTGCCAGCACCGGGACCGTGAGGAACACTGAAGCTTTCTTT
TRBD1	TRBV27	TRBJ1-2	CASSLSGQGDYGYTF	TGTGCCAGCAGTTTATCCGGACAGGGAGATTATGGCTACACCTTC
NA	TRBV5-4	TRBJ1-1	CASSWGAGTEAFF	TGTGCCAGCAGTTGGGGGGCGGGAACTGAAGCTTTCTTT
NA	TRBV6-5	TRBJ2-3	CASRTPSTDTQYF	TGTGCCAGCCGGACTCCGAGCACAGATACGCAGTATTTT
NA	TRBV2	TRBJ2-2	CASRTRETGELFF	TGTGCCAGCCGGACCCGGGAGACCGGGGAGCTGTTTTTT